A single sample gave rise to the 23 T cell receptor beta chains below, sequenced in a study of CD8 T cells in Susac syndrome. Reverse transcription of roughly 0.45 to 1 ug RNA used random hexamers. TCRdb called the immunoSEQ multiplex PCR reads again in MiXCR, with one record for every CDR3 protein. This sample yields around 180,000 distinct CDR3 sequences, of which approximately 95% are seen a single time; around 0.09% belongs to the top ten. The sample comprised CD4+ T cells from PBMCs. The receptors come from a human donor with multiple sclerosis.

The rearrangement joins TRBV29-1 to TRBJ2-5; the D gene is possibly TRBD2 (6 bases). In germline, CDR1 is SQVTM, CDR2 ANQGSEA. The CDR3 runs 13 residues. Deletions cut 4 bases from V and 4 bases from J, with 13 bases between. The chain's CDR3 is CSVGLASSETQYF. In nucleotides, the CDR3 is TGCAGCGTTGGGCTAGCGAGCTCAGAGACCCAGTACTTC.

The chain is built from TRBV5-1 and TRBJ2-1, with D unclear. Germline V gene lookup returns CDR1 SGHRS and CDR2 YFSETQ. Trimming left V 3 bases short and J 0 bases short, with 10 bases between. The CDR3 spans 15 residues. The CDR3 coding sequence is TGCGCCAGCAGCTCAAACTACGGCTCCTACAATGAGCAGTTCTTC. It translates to CASSSNYGSYNEQFF.

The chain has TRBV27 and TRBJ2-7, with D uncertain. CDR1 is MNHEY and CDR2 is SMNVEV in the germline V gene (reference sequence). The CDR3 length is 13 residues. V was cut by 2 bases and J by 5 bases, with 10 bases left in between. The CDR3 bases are TGTGCCAGCAGTTTAATGGCGTCCCACGAGCAGTACTTC. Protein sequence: CASSLMASHEQYF.

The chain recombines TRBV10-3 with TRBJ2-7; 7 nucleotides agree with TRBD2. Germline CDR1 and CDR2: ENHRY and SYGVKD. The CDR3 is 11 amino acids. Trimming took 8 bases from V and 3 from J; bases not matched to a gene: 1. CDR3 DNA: TGTGCCATCGCGGGAGACTACGAGCAGTACTTC. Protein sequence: CAIAGDYEQYF.

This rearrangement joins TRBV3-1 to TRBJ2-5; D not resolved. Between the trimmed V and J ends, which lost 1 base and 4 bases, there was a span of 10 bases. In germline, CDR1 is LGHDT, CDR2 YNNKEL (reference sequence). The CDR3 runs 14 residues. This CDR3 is CASSQAVQVETQYF. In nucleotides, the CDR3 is TGTGCCAGCAGCCAAGCAGTTCAGGTAGAGACCCAGTACTTC.

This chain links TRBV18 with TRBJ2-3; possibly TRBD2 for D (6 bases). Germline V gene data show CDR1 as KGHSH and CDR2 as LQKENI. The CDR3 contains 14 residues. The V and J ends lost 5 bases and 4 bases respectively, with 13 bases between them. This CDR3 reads CASSSGTPPDTQYF. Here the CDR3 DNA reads TGTGCCAGCTCATCCGGGACTCCCCCAGATACGCAGTATTTT.

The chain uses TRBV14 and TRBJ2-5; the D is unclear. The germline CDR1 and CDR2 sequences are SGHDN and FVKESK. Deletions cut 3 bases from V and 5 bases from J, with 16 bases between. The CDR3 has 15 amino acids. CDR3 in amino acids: CASSQSPVYKETQYF. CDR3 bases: TGTGCCAGCAGCCAGTCCCCAGTCTATAAGGAGACCCAGTACTTC.

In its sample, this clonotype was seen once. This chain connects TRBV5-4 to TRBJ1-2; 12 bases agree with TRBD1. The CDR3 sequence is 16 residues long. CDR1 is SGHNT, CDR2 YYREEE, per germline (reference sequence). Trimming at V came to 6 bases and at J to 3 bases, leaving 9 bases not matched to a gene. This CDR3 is CASMGGTGGVYYGYTF. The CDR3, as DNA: TGTGCCAGCATGGGAGGGACAGGGGGCGTGTACTATGGCTACACCTTC.

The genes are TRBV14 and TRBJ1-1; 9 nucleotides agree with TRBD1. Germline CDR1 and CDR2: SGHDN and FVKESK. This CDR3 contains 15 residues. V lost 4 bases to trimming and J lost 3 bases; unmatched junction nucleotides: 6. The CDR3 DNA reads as TGTGCCAGCAGCCGAACAGGGGGCGCGTACACTGAAGCTTTCTTT. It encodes CASSRTGGAYTEAFF. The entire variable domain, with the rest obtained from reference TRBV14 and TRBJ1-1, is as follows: EAGVTQFPSHSVIEKGQTVTLRCDPISGHDNLYWYRRVMGKEIKFLLHFVKESKQDESGMPNNRFLAERTGGTYSTLKVQPAELEDSGVYFCASSRTGGAYTEAFFGQGTRLTVV.

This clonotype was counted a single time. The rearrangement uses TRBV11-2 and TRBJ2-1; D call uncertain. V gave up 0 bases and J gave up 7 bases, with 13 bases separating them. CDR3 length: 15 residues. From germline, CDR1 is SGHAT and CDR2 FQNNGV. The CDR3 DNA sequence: TGTGCCAGCAGCTTAGACGGGCGGAATTCGAATGAGCAGTTCTTC. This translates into CASSLDGRNSNEQFF.

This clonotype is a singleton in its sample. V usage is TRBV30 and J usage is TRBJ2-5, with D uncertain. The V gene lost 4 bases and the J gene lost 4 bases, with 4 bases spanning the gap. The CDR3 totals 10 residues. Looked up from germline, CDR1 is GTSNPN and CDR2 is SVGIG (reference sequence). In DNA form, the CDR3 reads TGTGCCTGGATGCGAGAGACCCAGTACTTC. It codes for CAWMRETQYF. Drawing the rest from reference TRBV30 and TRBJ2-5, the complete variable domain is SQTIHQWPATLVQPVGSPLSLECTVEGTSNPNLYWYRQAAGRGLQLLFYSVGIGQISSEVPQNLSASRPQDRQFILSSKKLLLSDSGFYLCAWMRETQYFGPGTRLLVL.

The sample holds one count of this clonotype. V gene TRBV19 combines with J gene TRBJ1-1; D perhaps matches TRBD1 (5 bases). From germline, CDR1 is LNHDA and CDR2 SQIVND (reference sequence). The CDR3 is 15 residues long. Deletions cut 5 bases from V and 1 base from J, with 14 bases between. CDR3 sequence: CASSDWGVENTEAFF. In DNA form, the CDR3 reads TGTGCCAGTAGTGACTGGGGGGTCGAGAACACTGAAGCTTTCTTT.

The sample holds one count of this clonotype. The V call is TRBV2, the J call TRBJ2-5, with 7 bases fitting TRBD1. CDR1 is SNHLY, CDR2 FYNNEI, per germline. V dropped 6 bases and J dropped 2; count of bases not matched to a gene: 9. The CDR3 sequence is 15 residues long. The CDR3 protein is CASRIGQVPQETQYF. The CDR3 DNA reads TGTGCCAGCAGAATAGGACAGGTTCCTCAAGAGACCCAGTACTTC.

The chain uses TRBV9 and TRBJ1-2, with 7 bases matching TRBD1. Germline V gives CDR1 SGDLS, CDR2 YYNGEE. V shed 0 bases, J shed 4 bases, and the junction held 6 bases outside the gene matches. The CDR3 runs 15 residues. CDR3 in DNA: TGTGCCAGCAGCGTAGGACAGGGATTTGGCTATGGCTACACCTTC. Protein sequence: CASSVGQGFGYGYTF.

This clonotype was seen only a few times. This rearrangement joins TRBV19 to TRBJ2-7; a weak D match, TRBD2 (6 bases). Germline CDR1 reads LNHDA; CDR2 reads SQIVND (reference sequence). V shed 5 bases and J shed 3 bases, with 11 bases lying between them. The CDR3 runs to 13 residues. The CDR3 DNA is TGTGCCAGTAGTGTTGGGGACTTCTACGAGCAGTACTTC. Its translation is CASSVGDFYEQYF.

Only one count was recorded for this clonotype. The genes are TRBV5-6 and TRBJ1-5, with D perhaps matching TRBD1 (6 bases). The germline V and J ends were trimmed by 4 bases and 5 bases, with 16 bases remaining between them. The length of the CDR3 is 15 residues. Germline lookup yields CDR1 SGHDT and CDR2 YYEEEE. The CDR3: CASSKGGQGHQPQHF. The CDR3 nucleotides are TGTGCCAGCAGCAAGGGGGGGCAGGGTCATCAGCCCCAGCATTTT.

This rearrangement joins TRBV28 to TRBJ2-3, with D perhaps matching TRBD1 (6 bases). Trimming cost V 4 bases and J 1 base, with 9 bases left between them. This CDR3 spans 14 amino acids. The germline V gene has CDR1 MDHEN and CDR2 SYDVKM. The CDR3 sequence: CASSSPGGTDTQYF. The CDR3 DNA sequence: TGTGCCAGCAGTTCTCCAGGGGGCACAGATACGCAGTATTTT.

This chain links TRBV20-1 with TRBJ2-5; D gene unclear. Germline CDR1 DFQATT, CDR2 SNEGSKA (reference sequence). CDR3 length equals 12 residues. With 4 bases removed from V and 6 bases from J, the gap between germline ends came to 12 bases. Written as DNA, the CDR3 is TGCAGTGCTAATCTGTTGTTCAAGACCCAGTACTTC. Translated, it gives CSANLLFKTQYF.

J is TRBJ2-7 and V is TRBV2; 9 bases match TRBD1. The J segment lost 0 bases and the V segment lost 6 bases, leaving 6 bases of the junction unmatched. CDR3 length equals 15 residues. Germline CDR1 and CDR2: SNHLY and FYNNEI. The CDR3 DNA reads TGTGCCAGCAGGGCCAGACAGGGGGGCTCCTACGAGCAGTACTTC. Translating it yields CASRARQGGSYEQYF. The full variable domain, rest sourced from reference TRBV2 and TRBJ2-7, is EPEVTQTPSHQVTQMGQEVILRCVPISNHLYFYWYRQILGQKVEFLVSFYNNEISEKSEIFDDQFSVERPDGSNFTLKIRSTKLEDSAMYFCASRARQGGSYEQYFGPGTRLTVT.

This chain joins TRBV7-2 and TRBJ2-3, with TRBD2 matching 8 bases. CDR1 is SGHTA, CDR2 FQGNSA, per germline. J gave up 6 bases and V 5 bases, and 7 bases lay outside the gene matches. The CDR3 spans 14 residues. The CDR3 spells CASSDWTSSDTQYF. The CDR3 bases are TGTGCCAGCAGCGACTGGACTAGCTCGGATACGCAGTATTTT.

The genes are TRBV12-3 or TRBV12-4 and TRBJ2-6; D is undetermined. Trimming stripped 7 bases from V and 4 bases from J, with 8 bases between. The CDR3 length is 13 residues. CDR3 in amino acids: CASTLGGANVLTF. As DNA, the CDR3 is TGTGCCAGCACCCTTGGGGGGGCCAACGTCCTGACTTTC.

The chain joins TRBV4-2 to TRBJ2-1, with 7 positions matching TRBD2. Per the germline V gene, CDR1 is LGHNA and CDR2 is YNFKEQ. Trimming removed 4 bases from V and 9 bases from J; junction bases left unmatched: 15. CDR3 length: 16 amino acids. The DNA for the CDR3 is TGTGCCAGCAGCCGCATGACTAGCCCCGGAGGGCTTGAGCAGTTCTTC. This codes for CASSRMTSPGGLEQFF.

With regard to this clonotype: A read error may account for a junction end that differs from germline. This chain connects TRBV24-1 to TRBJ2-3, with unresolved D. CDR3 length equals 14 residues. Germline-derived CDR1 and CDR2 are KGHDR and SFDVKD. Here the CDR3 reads CATSDPSSRDTQYF. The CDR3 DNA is TGTGCCACCAGTGACCCGTCGAGCAGAGATACGCAGTATTTT.